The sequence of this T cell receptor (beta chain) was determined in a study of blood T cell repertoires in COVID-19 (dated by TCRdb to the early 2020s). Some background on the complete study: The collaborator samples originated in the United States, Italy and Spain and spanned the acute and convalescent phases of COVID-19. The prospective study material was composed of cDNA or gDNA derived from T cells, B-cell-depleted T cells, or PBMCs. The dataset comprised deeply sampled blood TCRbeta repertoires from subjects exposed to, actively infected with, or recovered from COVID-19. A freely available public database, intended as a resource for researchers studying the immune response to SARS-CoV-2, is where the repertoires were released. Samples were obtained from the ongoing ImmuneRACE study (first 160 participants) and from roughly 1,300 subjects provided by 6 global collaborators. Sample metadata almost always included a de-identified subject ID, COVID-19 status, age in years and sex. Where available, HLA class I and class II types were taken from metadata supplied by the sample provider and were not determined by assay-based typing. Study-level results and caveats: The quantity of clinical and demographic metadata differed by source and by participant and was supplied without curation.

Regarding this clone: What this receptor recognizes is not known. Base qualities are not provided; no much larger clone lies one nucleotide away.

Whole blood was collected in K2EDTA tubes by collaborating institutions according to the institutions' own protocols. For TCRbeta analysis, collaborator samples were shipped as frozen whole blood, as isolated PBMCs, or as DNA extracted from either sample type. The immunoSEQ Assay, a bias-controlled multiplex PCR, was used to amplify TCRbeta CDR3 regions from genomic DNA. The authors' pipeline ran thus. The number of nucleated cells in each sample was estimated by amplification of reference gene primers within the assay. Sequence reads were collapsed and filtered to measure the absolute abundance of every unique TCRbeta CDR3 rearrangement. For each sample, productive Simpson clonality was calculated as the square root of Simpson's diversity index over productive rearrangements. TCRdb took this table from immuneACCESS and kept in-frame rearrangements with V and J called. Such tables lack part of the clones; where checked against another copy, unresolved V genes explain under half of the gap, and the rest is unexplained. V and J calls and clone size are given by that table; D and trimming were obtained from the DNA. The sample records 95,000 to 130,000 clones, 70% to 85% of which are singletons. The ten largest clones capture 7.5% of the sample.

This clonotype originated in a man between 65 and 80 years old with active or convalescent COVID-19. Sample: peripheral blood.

The DNA reads TGTGCCAGCAGCTTGGTCGAGCGGGCCACCGGGGAGCTGTTTTTT. This gives the protein CASSLVERATGELFF. This chain joins TRBV5-5 to TRBJ2-2, with a tentative D gene TRBD2 over 6 matching bases. CDR1 and CDR2 (SGHKS, YYEKEE) derive from the germline V gene (reference sequence). The CDR3 runs 15 residues from the cysteine to the phenylalanine. Of the read, only the CDR3 DNA is kept; its 45 bases are in frame from base 1. Trimming at the junction amounts to 0 bases on V and 4 bases on J, and the germline ends lie 10 bases apart.